These 16 T cell receptor beta chains were sequenced from one sample in a study of shared clonotypes between healthy human individuals. This table comes from immunoSEQ multiplex PCR, and its TCRdb copy is limited to in-frame clones, with some not included. The sample records more than 2,000,000 clones, approximately 93% being singletons. Specimen: naive CD4+ T cells from PBMCs. Specified subset: CD45RA+ positively selected. Every receptor here comes from a man in his late teens or twenties in good health. Some clones in this sample may be carry-over from other donors' samples.

This chain joins TRBV28 and TRBJ1-2, with 10 nucleotides matching TRBD1. The CDR3 sequence is 14 residues long. CDR1 is MDHEN, CDR2 SYDVKM, per germline. V shed 5 bases and J 9 bases; nucleotides not matched to a gene: 9. This CDR3 reads CASSPPPGQGRYTF. For the CDR3, the DNA is TGTGCCAGCAGTCCCCCCCCGGGACAGGGGCGCTACACCTTC.

The chain combines TRBV28 with TRBJ2-3, with 7 bases that match TRBD1. V lost 8 bases and J lost 3; bases outside the gene matches: 5. This CDR3 has 13 residues. Germline-derived CDR1 and CDR2 are MDHEN and SYDVKM. CDR3 residues: CASLGQATDTQYF. The CDR3 region has the DNA TGTGCCAGCCTCGGACAGGCGACAGATACGCAGTATTTT.

This clone was seen once. The rearrangement uses TRBV6-5 and TRBJ2-7; D ambiguous. Germline V gene sequence: CDR1 MNHEY, CDR2 SVGAGI. The CDR3 is made up of 15 amino acids. Trimming pared 5 bases from V and 2 bases from J, leaving 16 bases between. CDR3 coding DNA: TGTGCCAGCAGTCCCGTCGGGCAAATTCCCTACGAGCAGTACTTC. It yields the protein CASSPVGQIPYEQYF.

This clone was seen a handful of times. V usage is TRBV6-6 and J usage is TRBJ1-5; 11 bases are shared with TRBD1. V lost 2 bases to trimming and J lost 6 bases; unmatched junction nucleotides: 6. CDR3 size: 16 residues. Germline V gives CDR1 MNHNY, CDR2 SVGAGI (reference sequence). This CDR3 reads CASSYLGQGAIQPQHF. CDR3 bases: TGTGCCAGCAGTTACCTAGGACAGGGGGCCATTCAGCCCCAGCATTTT.

The chain carries TRBV11-3 and TRBJ2-3, with TRBD2 identical over 14 bases. Germline assignment: CDR1 SGHNT and CDR2 YENEEA. Trimming cost V 5 bases and J 4 bases; bases outside gene matches: 5. This CDR3 has 16 amino acids. The chain's CDR3 is CASSLGTSGRSDTQYF. As DNA, the CDR3 is TGTGCCAGCAGCCTAGGGACTAGCGGGAGATCAGATACGCAGTATTTT.

The V and J genes are TRBV25-1 and TRBJ2-5; TRBD1 aligns across 9 bases. This CDR3 has 15 amino acids. V was pared by 3 bases and J by 5 bases, with 7 bases of the junction left unmatched. Germline-derived CDR1 and CDR2 are MGHDK and SYGVNS. This CDR3 is CASSDWTGAGETQYF. The CDR3 DNA reads as TGTGCCAGCAGTGACTGGACAGGGGCCGGGGAGACCCAGTACTTC.

The chain links TRBV5-1 to TRBJ2-1; the match to TRBD2 covers 7 bases. The CDR3 loop spans 16 amino acids. CDR1 and CDR2 (germline): SGHRS, YFSETQ. After removal of 4 bases from V and 1 base from J, the junction contained 8 bases not matched to a gene. CDR3 loop: CASSQSSGPSYNEQFF. The CDR3 bases are TGCGCCAGCAGCCAGTCTAGCGGACCTTCCTACAATGAGCAGTTCTTC. The whole variable domain, remainder taken from reference TRBV5-1 and TRBJ2-1, is KAGVTQTPRYLIKTRGQQVTLSCSPISGHRSVSWYQQTPGQGLQFLFEYFSETQRNKGNFPGRFSGRQFSNSRSEMNVSTLELGDSALYLCASSQSSGPSYNEQFFGPGTRLTVL.

J is TRBJ2-7 and V is TRBV5-1; D may correspond to TRBD1 or TRBD2 (5 bases each). V lost 4 bases and J lost 1, with 12 bases in between. The CDR3 spans 14 residues. CDR1 and CDR2 from the germline V gene are SGHRS and YFSETQ. In nucleotides, the CDR3 is TGCGCCAGCAGCCGGGACGGTGGATCCTACGAGCAGTACTTC. Protein sequence: CASSRDGGSYEQYF.

The chain combines TRBV27 with TRBJ2-1; D remains unclear. From germline, CDR1 is MNHEY and CDR2 SMNVEV (reference sequence). This CDR3 is 16 amino acids long. With 7 bases removed from V and 0 bases from J, the gap between germline ends came to 16 bases. CDR3 in DNA: TGTGCCAGCACCTTCAGGAGAAGCGTCTCCTACAATGAGCAGTTCTTC. Its translation: CASTFRRSVSYNEQFF.

This chain uses TRBV28 with TRBJ2-7; TRBD2 matches at 10 bases. This CDR3 comprises 14 residues. Germline trimming cut 5 bases from V and 7 bases from J; bases unmatched to any gene: 8. Germline CDR1 and CDR2: MDHEN and SYDVKM. This chain's CDR3 is CASSRAGGPREQYF. The CDR3 DNA is TGTGCCAGCAGTAGAGCGGGAGGGCCAAGGGAGCAGTACTTC.

The chain links TRBV28 to TRBJ2-5; D gene ambiguous. Germline V gene lookup returns CDR1 MDHEN and CDR2 SYDVKM. The CDR3 is 11 residues long. V lost 7 bases and J lost 5, with 8 bases in between. CDR3 sequence (DNA): TGTGCCAGCACCCCAAAGGAGACCCAGTACTTC. Amino acid sequence: CASTPKETQYF.

V is TRBV5-1 and J is TRBJ1-2, with D hard to call. The CDR3 totals 13 residues. Germline CDR1 is SGHRS and CDR2 is YFSETQ. The V end lost 4 bases, the J end lost 2 bases, and 9 bases lay between the germline ends. The CDR3 loop is CASSPQVNYGYTF. DNA of the CDR3: TGCGCCAGCAGCCCACAAGTAAACTATGGCTACACCTTC.

The CDR3 DNA reads TGTGCTGGTGGGGGTTCCTACAATGAGCAGTTCTTC. Translating gives CAGGGSYNEQFF. V gene TRBV28 combines with J gene TRBJ2-1; TRBD1 or TRBD2 may be the D gene (5 bases each). The germline CDR1 and CDR2 sequences are MDHEN and SYDVKM. The CDR3 totals 12 residues.

The chain links TRBV14 to TRBJ2-5; possibly TRBD1 for D (8 bases). The CDR3 covers 15 residues. The V gene's germline CDR1 is SGHDN and CDR2 FVKESK. Trimming left V 2 bases short and J 5 bases short, with 15 bases between. CDR3 residues: CASSQRKQGGETQYF. For the CDR3, the DNA is TGTGCCAGCAGCCAACGTAAACAGGGGGGGGAGACCCAGTACTTC.

The chain has TRBV6-6 and TRBJ2-3; D remains ambiguous. The CDR3 loop spans 15 amino acids. CDR1 MNHNY and CDR2 SVGAGI come from the germline V gene (reference sequence). V was cut by 0 bases and J by 4 bases, with 11 bases left in between. Here the CDR3 reads CASSYSQHPPDTQYF. CDR3 sequence (DNA): TGTGCCAGCAGTTACTCCCAGCATCCCCCAGATACGCAGTATTTT.

V gene TRBV7-2 combines with J gene TRBJ1-1; a weak D match, TRBD1 (5 bases). The CDR3 runs 14 residues. From germline, CDR1 is SGHTA and CDR2 FQGNSA. Trimming pared 5 bases from V and 4 bases from J, leaving 14 bases between. The CDR3 bases are TGTGCCAGCAGCGTCGCGGCCGGGGGCACTGAAGCTTTCTTT. Translation: CASSVAAGGTEAFF.